What follows describes a single TCR beta chain. The antigen remains unidentified. This specimen comes from a study of OX40 agonist ivuxolimab in advanced cancers. Study details: The treatment was a fully human IgG2 OX40 agonist, ivuxolimab. The mean age was roughly 60 years, ranging from about 20 to 79, with about four fifths of participants male. Study conclusions and caveats: Mean expanded clone counts were higher in CD8+ than CD4+ T cells.

Using immunoSEQ multiplex PCR, the repertoire was profiled, and TCRdb retains in-frame clones only, with some absent. The repertoire includes fewer than 120,000 clones, more than 70% of them detected once, and 0.25% to 0.3% sits in the top ten. Germline values: CDR1 SGHKS, CDR2 YYEKEE (reference sequence). The trim removed 4 bases at V and 4 bases at J, leaving 8 bases unmatched. The CDR3 covers 15 residues. The chain uses TRBV5-5 and TRBJ1-1; 9 bases are a match to TRBD1. This sequence originates from an adult with an advanced solid tumor such as melanoma, head and neck, liver or kidney cancer. Sample: CD4+ or CD8+ T cells sorted from blood, taken in a trial of the OX40 agonist ivuxolimab. CDR3 nucleotides: TGTGCCAGCAGCGGGGTTGACAGGGGGAGCACTGAAGCTTTCTTT. Translated, it gives CASSGVDRGSTEAFF.